These T cell receptor beta chains were read from a single sample in a study of control samples from healthy donors and cancer patients. Repertoires were generated with immunoSEQ multiplex PCR, while TCRdb's copy carries only in-frame clones and drops some. The data show 190,000 or so clones, 85% to 95% seen once. The material sequenced was blood. These receptors all stem from a man aged 18 to 30 in good health. The CDR3 runs from the conserved cysteine through the conserved F or W. D genes are given only for firm matches. Clone size is stated in some rows and not others, as once, few, many or a class when expanded.

TRBD1,.,TRBV24-1,TRBJ1-2,CATSPEGAALDGYTF,TGTGCCACCAGTCCAGAGGGGGCGGCACTGGATGGCTACACCTTC
.,once,TRBV28,TRBJ1-1,CASRLRDFTEAFF,TGTGCCAGCAGATTGAGGGACTTCACTGAAGCTTTCTTT
TRBD1,.,TRBV6-5,TRBJ2-7,CASSRQGAREQYF,TGTGCCAGCAGCCGACAGGGGGCTAGGGAGCAGTACTTC
.,.,TRBV5-1,TRBJ1-2,CASSLSTENYGYTF,TGCGCCAGCAGCTTATCTACAGAGAACTATGGCTACACCTTC
.,.,TRBV21-1,TRBJ1-3,CARGSICSGNTIYF,TGTGCCAGGGGCTCGATTTGCTCTGGAAACACCATATATTTT
TRBD1,.,TRBV12-3/TRBV12-4,TRBJ1-2,CASSLGQGNGYTF,TGTGCCAGCAGTTTAGGACAGGGGAACGGCTACACCTTC
.,.,TRBV28,TRBJ2-3,CASSPRGPDTQYF,TGTGCCAGCAGCCCCCGGGGGCCAGATACGCAGTATTTT
TRBD1,.,TRBV11-2,TRBJ1-4,CASRTGIATNEKLFF,TGTGCCAGCAGGACAGGGATTGCAACTAATGAAAAACTGTTTTTT
TRBD1,.,TRBV5-1,TRBJ1-1,CASSQQKGADEAFF,TGCGCCAGCAGCCAACAGAAGGGGGCGGATGAAGCTTTCTTT
.,.,TRBV3-1/TRBV3-2,TRBJ2-3,CASSQARDTQYF,TGTGCCAGCAGCCAAGCGAGGGATACGCAGTATTTT
.,once,TRBV28,TRBJ1-3,CASKVVGNTIYF,TGTGCCAGCAAAGTAGTCGGAAACACCATATATTTT
.,.,TRBV9,TRBJ1-1,CASSAAGTPNTEAFF,TGTGCCAGCAGCGCTGCCGGGACACCTAACACTGAAGCTTTCTTT
.,once,TRBV29-1,TRBJ2-3,CSVRPILEGDTQYF,TGCAGCGTTCGTCCGATATTAGAGGGAGATACGCAGTATTTT
.,.,TRBV19,TRBJ2-6,CASSIDGTANVLTF,TGTGCCAGTAGTATCGATGGCACAGCCAACGTCCTGACTTTC
TRBD2,.,TRBV5-1,TRBJ2-2,CASSQAGPGELFF,TGCGCCAGCAGTCAAGCGGGGCCCGGGGAGCTGTTTTTT
TRBD1,.,TRBV19,TRBJ2-1,CASKRTGPSYNEQFF,TGTGCCAGTAAGCGGACAGGCCCTTCCTACAATGAGCAGTTCTTC
TRBD1,.,TRBV2,TRBJ1-2,CASTRGDYGYTF,TGTGCCAGCACCAGGGGGGACTATGGCTACACCTTC
TRBD2,.,TRBV5-8,TRBJ2-5,CASSSRGDTNQETQYF,TGTGCCAGCAGCTCTCGGGGGGATACCAACCAAGAGACCCAGTACTTC
TRBD1,.,TRBV5-1,TRBJ1-3,CASSFTGTVSGNTIYF,TGCGCCAGCAGCTTTACCGGGACAGTCTCTGGAAACACCATATATTTT
.,.,TRBV7-9,TRBJ1-3,CASSPTRDTIYF,TGTGCCAGCAGCCCTACTAGGGACACCATATATTTT
TRBD1,.,TRBV7-2,TRBJ1-4,CASSLDRGRNEKLFF,TGTGCCAGCAGCCTCGACAGGGGGCGGAATGAAAAACTGTTTTTT
.,few,TRBV2,TRBJ1-5,CASSGQGNQPQHF,TGTGCCAGCAGTGGGCAGGGAAATCAGCCCCAGCATTTT
.,.,TRBV27,TRBJ2-2,CASSLPQTNTGELFF,TGTGCCAGCAGTTTACCACAGACGAACACCGGGGAGCTGTTTTTT
TRBD2,.,TRBV6-2/TRBV6-3,TRBJ2-1,CASSLRLAGGPPNEQFF,TGTGCCAGCAGTCTGCGACTAGCGGGGGGGCCTCCCAATGAGCAGTTCTTC
TRBD1,.,TRBV6-5,TRBJ1-5,CASTSTGDQPQHF,TGTGCCAGCACCTCAACAGGGGATCAGCCCCAGCATTTT
.,.,TRBV7-2,TRBJ2-3,CASSNRGTQYF,TGTGCCAGCAGCAATAGGGGTACGCAGTATTTT
.,.,TRBV30,TRBJ1-4,CAWSITGEKLFF,TGTGCCTGGAGTATCACGGGGGAAAAACTGTTTTTT
.,.,TRBV3-1/TRBV3-2,TRBJ1-2,CASSQLRDGYTF,TGTGCCAGCAGCCAGCTGAGGGATGGCTACACCTTC
TRBD2,.,TRBV3-1/TRBV3-2,TRBJ2-1,CASSQVAGGFYNEQFF,TGTGCCAGCAGCCAAGTCGCGGGGGGGTTCTACAATGAGCAGTTCTTC
.,.,TRBV6-5,TRBJ2-2,CASSYSFTSGTGELFF,TGTGCCAGCAGTTACTCATTTACGAGCGGCACCGGGGAGCTGTTTTTT
.,.,TRBV7-3,TRBJ1-2,CASSLTTGPFDLVGYTF,TGTGCCAGCAGCTTAACAACAGGGCCGTTTGACCTGGTTGGCTACACCTTC
.,.,TRBV2,TRBJ1-2,CASGGWGDRGSDGYTF,TGTGCCAGCGGGGGATGGGGGGATCGGGGAAGTGATGGCTACACCTTC
.,.,TRBV2,TRBJ1-6,CASSAAGGKDSPLHF,TGTGCCAGCAGTGCAGCGGGGGGAAAGGATTCACCCCTCCACTTT
.,.,TRBV7-2,TRBJ1-1,CASSIEGYTEAFF,TGTGCCAGCAGCATCGAGGGTTACACTGAAGCTTTCTTT
.,.,TRBV7-3,TRBJ2-5,CASSLGQQETQYF,TGTGCCAGCAGCTTAGGCCAGCAGGAGACCCAGTACTTC
.,.,TRBV9,TRBJ1-1,CASSVFEQKNTEAFF,TGTGCCAGCAGCGTATTCGAACAAAAGAACACTGAAGCTTTCTTT
TRBD1,.,TRBV6-1,TRBJ2-5,CASSERGLQETQYF,TGTGCCAGCAGTGAAAGGGGGCTCCAAGAGACCCAGTACTTC
.,.,TRBV5-4,TRBJ2-1,CASSFFSTSSYNEQFF,TGTGCCAGCAGCTTTTTTTCCACGAGCTCCTACAATGAGCAGTTCTTC
.,once,TRBV2,TRBJ1-3,CASSTASSGNTIYF,TGTGCCAGTTCAACAGCTAGCTCTGGAAACACCATATATTTT
TRBD2,.,TRBV19,TRBJ2-2,CASTPIGPSGPNTGELFF,TGTGCCAGTACCCCCATAGGCCCTAGCGGGCCGAACACCGGGGAGCTGTTTTTT
TRBD2,.,TRBV7-3,TRBJ2-6,CASSSSGGSSGANVLTF,TGTGCCAGCAGCTCTAGCGGGGGCAGCTCTGGGGCCAACGTCCTGACTTTC
.,.,TRBV30,TRBJ1-2,CAWSFGGWGNYGYTF,TGTGCCTGGAGTTTCGGGGGTTGGGGAAACTATGGCTACACCTTC
.,few,TRBV25-1,TRBJ2-7,CASSEYYEQYF,TGTGCCAGCAGTGAATACTACGAGCAGTACTTC
TRBD1,.,TRBV18,TRBJ1-2,CASSPDRAGYGYTF,TGTGCCAGCTCACCAGACAGGGCGGGCTATGGCTACACCTTC
.,.,TRBV12-3/TRBV12-4,TRBJ2-7,CASSLAGREKQYF,TGTGCCAGCAGTTTAGCCGGTAGAGAGAAGCAGTACTTC
.,.,TRBV4-1,TRBJ1-4,CASSQGSSFKPNEKLFF,TGCGCCAGCAGCCAAGGAAGCAGCTTTAAGCCTAATGAAAAACTGTTTTTT
TRBD1,.,TRBV5-1,TRBJ1-2,CASRETGVNYGYTF,TGCGCCAGCAGAGAAACAGGGGTCAACTATGGCTACACCTTC
TRBD1,few,TRBV5-4,TRBJ1-6,CASSRDRGNSPLHF,TGTGCCAGCAGCCGGGACAGGGGGAATTCACCCCTCCACTTT
.,.,TRBV9,TRBJ2-5,CASSFGSMETQYF,TGTGCCAGCAGCTTCGGTAGTATGGAGACCCAGTACTTC
.,.,TRBV5-5,TRBJ1-6,CASSSTGSSYNSPLHF,TGTGCCAGCAGCTCGACCGGAAGCTCCTATAATTCACCCCTCCACTTT
TRBD1,.,TRBV12-5,TRBJ2-7,CASGTGQGGDEQYF,TGTGCTAGTGGGACCGGACAGGGGGGCGACGAGCAGTACTTC
TRBD1,.,TRBV9,TRBJ1-6,CASSVGGQAKLHNSPLHF,TGTGCCAGCAGCGTAGGGGGACAGGCTAAACTTCATAATTCACCCCTCCACTTT
.,.,TRBV2,TRBJ1-3,CASSVGDYSGNTIYF,TGTGCCAGCAGTGTCGGGGACTACTCTGGAAACACCATATATTTT
.,.,TRBV12-3/TRBV12-4,TRBJ2-2,CASSFRPGELFF,TGTGCCAGCAGTTTTCGCCCCGGGGAGCTGTTTTTT
.,.,TRBV7-6,TRBJ2-2,CASSSTSVSQQNTGELFF,TGTGCCAGCAGCTCCACCTCCGTTTCTCAACAAAACACCGGGGAGCTGTTTTTT
.,.,TRBV6-2/TRBV6-3,TRBJ2-1,CASSYSPQGYSYNEQFF,TGTGCCAGCAGTTACTCGCCCCAGGGGTACTCCTACAATGAGCAGTTCTTC
.,.,TRBV7-2,TRBJ2-7,CASSLYQARYEQYF,TGTGCCAGCAGCTTATATCAGGCGCGCTACGAGCAGTACTTC
.,.,TRBV11-1,TRBJ2-7,CASSLGLLSYEQYF,TGTGCCAGCAGCCTGGGACTCCTCTCCTACGAGCAGTACTTC
.,.,TRBV10-3,TRBJ1-5,CAISVDGYQPQHF,TGTGCCATCAGTGTAGACGGTTATCAGCCCCAGCATTTT
TRBD1,once,TRBV6-5,TRBJ2-7,CASSPRDRSYEQYF,TGTGCCAGCAGTCCCCGGGACAGATCCTACGAGCAGTACTTC